This T cell receptor (beta chain) was sequenced in a study of cytomegalovirus exposure and HLA in healthy donors. Overall study results and limits: In a later analysis, HLA-associated beta chains showed higher expansion and lower generation probabilities than comparable chains. A later analysis reported that several of the most significant clusters appeared to be linked to common viral pathogens, among them Epstein-Barr virus. Follow-up analysis found HLA locus-dependent TCR association rates, highest for DRB1 and lowest for HLA-C.

As for the donors, each was a healthy bone marrow donor. Germline V gives CDR1 LGHNA, CDR2 YNFKEQ. The CDR3 is 16 amino acids. V was pared by 0 bases and J by 3 bases, with 12 bases between. It was with 60 Vbeta and 13 Jbeta primers that the PCR ran. Here immunoSEQ multiplex PCR was the method, and the copy in TCRdb shows in-frame clones only, minus some. The table records about 240,000 clones, approximately 82% of them present only once. About this clone: The antigen is unknown.

The gene calls are TRBV4-2 and TRBJ1-5, with a weak D call TRBD1 (5 bases). The clonotype originates from a woman aged 60-75 years in good health and CMV-seropositive. Sequenced input: PBMCs. The CDR3 region is CASSQDPPGNNQPQHF. DNA for the CDR3: TGTGCCAGCAGCCAAGATCCCCCAGGGAACAATCAGCCCCAGCATTTT.